Below, 31 T cell receptor beta chains from the same sample are listed, as sequenced in a study of OX40 agonist ivuxolimab in advanced cancers. Clones were sequenced by immunoSEQ multiplex PCR, and TCRdb holds only the in-frame ones, with some missing. This sample has tens of thousands of clones; roughly 94% occur once, and the top ten carry roughly 20%. Material: CD4+ or CD8+ T cells sorted from blood, obtained in a trial of the OX40 agonist ivuxolimab. Receptors originate from an adult with an advanced solid tumor such as melanoma, head and neck, liver or kidney cancer.

This CDR3 reads CASSIGRDNQPQHF. The CDR3 DNA reads as TGTGCCAGCAGTATCGGACGGGACAATCAGCCCCAGCATTTT. The V gene is TRBV6-6, the J gene TRBJ1-5; no clear D. The CDR3 consists of 14 residues. The germline CDR1 and CDR2 sequences are MNHNY and SVGAGI (reference sequence). Trimming removed 5 bases at V and 3 bases at J, with 11 bases between.

About this clone itself: The junction departs from germline at one end; a sequencing error may be responsible. This chain uses TRBV28 with TRBJ2-5, with 9 positions matching TRBD2. Germline V CDR1 and CDR2: MDHEN, SYDVKM. The CDR3 is 16 amino acids. CDR3: CASSSLAGAPQGTQYF. The DNA of the CDR3 is TGTGCCAGCAGTTCGTTAGCGGGAGCTCCCCAAGGGACCCAGTACTTC.

The chain is built from TRBV27 and TRBJ2-7, with TRBD2 matching over 9 bases. Trimming took 5 bases from V and 4 from J; bases not matched to a gene: 12. This CDR3 region has 16 residues. The germline V gene encodes CDR1 MNHEY and CDR2 SMNVEV (reference sequence). This chain's CDR3 is CASSPTRDSGGYEQYF. CDR3 nucleotide sequence: TGTGCCAGCAGTCCGACTCGAGACAGCGGGGGGTACGAGCAGTACTTC.

This chain links TRBV19 with TRBJ2-1, with 11 bases identical to TRBD2. There are 18 residues in the CDR3. The ends lost 8 bases at V and 0 bases at J; junction bases unmatched: 12. Germline values: CDR1 LNHDA, CDR2 SQIVND (reference sequence). For the CDR3, the DNA is TGTGCCAGTGCCCCCGGGACTAGCGGAACCGGCTCCTACAATGAGCAGTTCTTC. Its translation is CASAPGTSGTGSYNEQFF. Full variable domain (missing parts from reference TRBV19 and TRBJ2-1): DGGITQSPKYLFRKEGQNVTLSCEQNLNHDAMYWYRQDPGQGLRLIYYSQIVNDFQKGDIAEGYSVSREKKESFPLTVTSAQKNPTAFYLCASAPGTSGTGSYNEQFFGPGTRLTVL.

The J gene is TRBJ1-5, the V gene TRBV19; the D gene is possibly TRBD1 (5 bases). V dropped 8 bases and J dropped 6 bases, with 14 bases sitting between them. Germline CDR1 reads LNHDA; CDR2 reads SQIVND (reference sequence). There are 13 residues in the CDR3. The CDR3 loop is CASHRDRGQPQHF. CDR3 sequence (DNA): TGTGCCAGTCACCGGGACCGAGGTCAGCCCCAGCATTTT.

The V and J genes are TRBV11-2 and TRBJ2-5, with TRBD2 as a possible D gene (5 bases). Germline CDR1 is SGHAT and CDR2 is FQNNGV. This CDR3 has 19 residues. Trimming took off 3 bases at V and 5 bases at J, with 28 bases between the two ends. The CDR3, as DNA: TGTGCCAGCAGCTTTCCCACTAGTAGCGCGGGTGGTGGTTGGGAGACCCAGTACTTC. This codes for CASSFPTSSAGGGWETQYF.

The genes are TRBV5-3 and TRBJ2-3; 14 positions agree with TRBD2. TRBV5-3 counts as an open reading frame of uncertain function. With V trimmed by 0 bases and J by 3 bases, 15 bases remained unmatched. The CDR3 has 21 residues. This chain's CDR3 is CARSLVPGTSGGHRATDTQYF. The DNA for the CDR3 is TGTGCCAGAAGCTTGGTCCCCGGGACTAGCGGGGGACACAGGGCTACAGATACGCAGTATTTT.

The genes are TRBV6-5 and TRBJ2-2; weak D call: TRBD1 (6 bases). Germline CDR1 and CDR2: MNHEY and SVGAGI. The CDR3 length is 15 residues. V lost 3 bases to trimming and J lost 2 bases, with 10 bases between them. The CDR3 region has the DNA TGTGCCAGCAGTTATGGGACATTTAACACCGGGGAGCTGTTTTTT. It is translated as CASSYGTFNTGELFF.

The chain links TRBV19 to TRBJ2-1, with 8 bases lining up with TRBD1. CDR1 is LNHDA, CDR2 SQIVND, per germline (reference sequence). V lost 6 bases and J lost 8; bases outside the gene matches: 6. The CDR3 runs 13 residues. The CDR3 bases are TGTGCCAGTAGGGCAGGGGGCATCGATGAGCAGTTCTTC. This translates into CASRAGGIDEQFF.

This clone was observed a single time. The rearrangement uses TRBV11-2 and TRBJ2-5; D uncertain. V lost 4 bases and J 1 base, leaving 13 bases between the germline ends. The CDR3 covers 15 residues. Looked up from germline, CDR1 is SGHAT and CDR2 is FQNNGV. In DNA, the CDR3 is TGTGCCAGCAGCTCGGTTCGGGCAGGCCAAGAGACCCAGTACTTC. Its protein product is CASSSVRAGQETQYF. Full variable domain (remainder filled in from reference TRBV11-2 and TRBJ2-5): EAGVAQSPRYKIIEKRQSVAFWCNPISGHATLYWYQQILGQGPKLLIQFQNNGVVDDSQLPKDRFSAERLKGVDSTLKIQPAKLEDSAVYLCASSSVRAGQETQYFGPGTRLLVL.

The chain uses TRBV15 and TRBJ1-2, with D perhaps matching TRBD1 (6 bases). V lost 5 bases, J lost 2 bases, and 12 bases lay in between. Germline-derived CDR1 and CDR2 are LNHNV and YYDKDF (reference sequence). The CDR3 consists of 14 residues. CDR3 region: CATSGGQGNYGYTF. CDR3 nucleotide sequence: TGTGCCACCAGCGGGGGACAAGGAAACTATGGCTACACCTTC.

The chain recombines TRBV29-1 with TRBJ2-7, with TRBD2 identical over 10 bases. The CDR3 is made up of 13 amino acids. J lost 2 bases, V lost 4 bases, and 2 bases had no gene match. Germline V gene lookup returns CDR1 SQVTM and CDR2 ANQGSEA. CDR3 in amino acids: CSVVLAGAYEQYF. CDR3 nucleotides: TGCAGCGTTGTTCTAGCGGGAGCCTACGAGCAGTACTTC.

This chain connects TRBV5-1 to TRBJ2-7; TRBD1 matches at 8 bases. V lost 4 bases and J lost 2; bases outside the gene matches: 8. The CDR3 is 15 residues long. Germline-derived CDR1 and CDR2 are SGHRS and YFSETQ. CDR3 coding DNA: TGCGCCAGCAGCCCGGATCCGGGACAGGCCTACGAGCAGTACTTC. Amino acid sequence: CASSPDPGQAYEQYF.

CDR3 coding DNA: TGTGCCAGCAGTGCAACCCGTCGGGACAGTAATCAGCCCCAGCATTTT. Its protein product is CASSATRRDSNQPQHF. The J gene is TRBJ1-5, the V gene TRBV2; 7 bases are shared with TRBD1. The CDR3 spans 16 residues. CDR1 is SNHLY and CDR2 is FYNNEI in the germline V gene. V was clipped by 4 bases and J by 4 bases; unmatched bases: 10.

The J gene is TRBJ2-6, the V gene TRBV4-3, with D unclear. V lost 0 bases and J 1 base, leaving 7 bases between the germline ends. The CDR3 is 16 residues long. Germline V gene sequence: CDR1 LGHNA, CDR2 YSLEER. The CDR3 protein is CASSQDFGSGANVLTF. The CDR3 DNA reads TGCGCCAGCAGCCAAGATTTCGGGTCTGGGGCCAACGTCCTGACTTTC.

This sequence joins TRBV9 and TRBJ2-5; 7 bases line up with TRBD2. Unmatched junction bases numbered 13, after V lost 3 bases and J lost 2 bases. The CDR3 loop spans 17 amino acids. Germline V gene data show CDR1 as SGDLS and CDR2 as YYNGEE. CDR3 coding DNA: TGTGCCAGCAGCGAGGGTTTCGGGCAGGGAGGGCAAGAGACCCAGTACTTC. It specifies CASSEGFGQGGQETQYF.

This clone was found once. V is TRBV13 and J is TRBJ2-1; D could derive from TRBD1 or TRBD2 (7 bases each). The CDR3 has 14 residues. Germline CDR1 PRHDT, CDR2 FYEKMQ (reference sequence). The V and J ends lost 0 bases and 8 bases respectively, with 11 bases between them. CDR3 bases: TGTGCCAGCAGCTTAGGGGCAGGGGGGGATGAGCAGTTCTTC. Its translation: CASSLGAGGDEQFF.

The chain links TRBV7-2 to TRBJ1-2; possibly TRBD1 for D (6 bases). CDR3 length: 16 amino acids. The germline gives CDR1 SGHTA, CDR2 FQGNSA. V lost 5 bases and J lost 2, with 18 bases in between. The CDR3: CASSRTGGGSNYGYTF. CDR3 coding DNA: TGTGCCAGCAGCCGCACCGGGGGGGGCTCGAACTATGGCTACACCTTC. The variable domain in full, completed from reference TRBV7-2 and TRBJ1-2, reads GAGVSQSPSNKVTEKGKDVELRCDPISGHTALYWYRQSLGQGLEFLIYFQGNSAPDKSGLPSDRFSAERTGGSVSTLTIQRTQQEDSAVYLCASSRTGGGSNYGYTFGSGTRLTVV.

This chain uses TRBV27 with TRBJ2-5, with a tentative D call TRBD2 (5 bases). Per the germline V gene, CDR1 is MNHEY and CDR2 is SMNVEV (reference sequence). The CDR3 totals 15 residues. V was trimmed by 4 bases and J by 5 bases, leaving 17 bases between them. The CDR3 DNA sequence: TGTGCCAGCAGTTCACCCCGGGGTAGCTGGGAGACCCAGTACTTC. The encoded protein is CASSSPRGSWETQYF.

In this sample, this clone turned up a few times. V gene TRBV5-5 combines with J gene TRBJ2-1; 7 bases are shared with TRBD2. This CDR3 spans 16 amino acids. Germline CDR1 reads SGHKS; CDR2 reads YYEKEE (reference sequence). V shed 0 bases and J 7 bases; nucleotides not matched to a gene: 10. CDR3: CASSLVPAGSGNEQFF. Written as DNA, the CDR3 is TGTGCCAGCAGCTTGGTACCAGCGGGATCGGGTAATGAGCAGTTCTTC.

CDR3 protein: CASSQAIRGGANYGYTF. CDR3 sequence (DNA): TGCGCCAGCAGCCAAGCCATCCGGGGAGGGGCCAACTATGGCTACACCTTC. The chain combines TRBV4-3 with TRBJ1-2; weak D call: TRBD1 (5 bases). Germline V gene data show CDR1 as LGHNA and CDR2 as YSLEER. There are 17 residues in the CDR3. Trimming cost V 1 base and J 2 bases, with 17 bases left between them.

This chain joins TRBV19 and TRBJ2-7, with TRBD2 identical over 10 bases. V was clipped by 5 bases and J by 0 bases; unmatched bases: 10. The CDR3 sequence is 17 residues long. CDR1 is LNHDA and CDR2 is SQIVND in the germline V gene (reference sequence). CDR3 bases: TGTGCCAGTAGTCCCCGGACTAGCGGATATAGCTCCTACGAGCAGTACTTC. Its translation is CASSPRTSGYSSYEQYF.

The chain joins TRBV7-6 to TRBJ1-4; 8 bases agree with TRBD1. CDR3 length: 19 amino acids. Trimming removed 5 bases from V and 2 bases from J; junction bases left unmatched: 16. The V gene's germline CDR1 is SGHVS and CDR2 FNYEAQ. The CDR3 loop is CASSHPRTGLEGTNEKLFF. DNA for the CDR3: TGTGCCAGCAGCCACCCCCGGACAGGGTTGGAAGGCACTAATGAAAAACTGTTTTTT.

The V gene is TRBV27, the J gene TRBJ1-1; D is perhaps TRBD1 (6 bases). V shed 5 bases and J shed 7 bases, with 14 bases lying between them. This CDR3 has 13 amino acids. Germline CDR1 is MNHEY and CDR2 is SMNVEV (reference sequence). DNA of the CDR3: TGTGCCAGCAGTGTACAGGGTAGCGGTGAAGCTTTCTTT. It is translated as CASSVQGSGEAFF.

This clone was recorded once. The genes are TRBV9 and TRBJ1-2; 7 nucleotides match TRBD1. V was pared by 3 bases and J by 4 bases, with 3 bases of the junction left unmatched. CDR3 length: 13 residues. The germline gives CDR1 SGDLS, CDR2 YYNGEE. The CDR3 coding sequence is TGTGCCAGCAGCGAGGGACAGCCCTATGGCTACACCTTC. This encodes CASSEGQPYGYTF.

Note on this clone: Possible read error: a much larger clone is one base away. Other DNA sequences in the sample encode the same CDR3. The rearrangement joins TRBV5-1 to TRBJ1-1; D perhaps matches TRBD1 (5 bases). This CDR3 spans 16 amino acids. Germline V gene data show CDR1 as SGHRS and CDR2 as YFSETQ. Trimming shortened V by 0 bases and J by 0 bases, and 12 bases separated the two germline ends. The CDR3 here is CASSLVAGRVNTEAFF. CDR3 DNA sequence: TGCGCCAGCAGCTTGGTAGCAGGGCGAGTGAACACTGAAGCTTTCTTT.

This chain links TRBV14 with TRBJ2-7; 11 nucleotides align to TRBD2. Germline lookup yields CDR1 SGHDN and CDR2 FVKESK. The CDR3 has 16 residues. V lost 4 bases to trimming and J lost 4 bases; unmatched junction nucleotides: 9. The CDR3 bases are TGTGCCAGCAGCCTAACGACTAGCGGGGCATGGTACGAGCAGTACTTC. As protein: CASSLTTSGAWYEQYF.

The V gene is TRBV5-6, the J gene TRBJ1-5; D call uncertain. The CDR3 totals 15 residues. CDR1 and CDR2 (germline): SGHDT, YYEEEE. The ends were cut back, 4 bases at V and 0 bases at J, with 11 bases in the middle. The CDR3 protein is CASSVTANSNQPQHF. The CDR3 DNA is TGTGCCAGCAGCGTGACGGCAAATAGCAATCAGCCCCAGCATTTT. Looking up the rest from reference TRBV5-6 and TRBJ1-5 gives the full variable domain: DAGVTQSPTHLIKTRGQQVTLRCSPKSGHDTVSWYQQALGQGPQFIFQYYEEEERQRGNFPDRFSGHQFPNYSSELNVNALLLGDSALYLCASSVTANSNQPQHFGDGTRLSIL.

J is TRBJ2-7 and V is TRBV28; D might be TRBD1 (5 bases). V was trimmed by 6 bases and J by 2 bases, leaving 17 bases between them. The CDR3 extends over 15 amino acids. CDR1 is MDHEN, CDR2 SYDVKM, per germline. The CDR3 nucleotides read TGTGCCAGCAGCCCCGAACAGGAAGGAGCCTACGAGCAGTACTTC. It encodes CASSPEQEGAYEQYF.

The V gene is TRBV6-5, the J gene TRBJ2-4; D unresolved. Looked up from germline, CDR1 is MNHEY and CDR2 is SVGAGI. V lost 0 bases and J lost 1, with 7 bases in between. The CDR3 spans 15 residues. The CDR3 reads CASSYSLQAKNIQYF. As DNA, the CDR3 is TGTGCCAGCAGTTACTCGTTACAGGCCAAAAACATTCAGTACTTC.

V is TRBV4-1 and J is TRBJ2-3; 10 positions agree with TRBD2. CDR3 size: 15 residues. The junction had 3 bases not matched to a gene; V was cut back by 5 bases and J by 1 base. Germline V lookup: CDR1 MGHRA, CDR2 YSYEKL. CDR3 coding DNA: TGCGCCAGCAGCTACGGGACTAGCGGCACAGATACGCAGTATTTT. Its protein is CASSYGTSGTDTQYF.